This entry concerns a single T cell receptor beta chain. Its matching antigen is unknown. This PCR relied on a set of 60 Vbeta primers and 13 Jbeta primers. Repertoires were generated with immunoSEQ multiplex PCR, while TCRdb's copy carries only in-frame clones and drops some. The sample lists around 110,000 clones; 70% to 75% were seen once. Germline-derived CDR1 and CDR2 are SNHLY and FYNNEI. The CDR3 is made up of 13 amino acids. The sample belongs to a study of cytomegalovirus exposure and HLA in healthy donors. Study-wide results and limits: Previously analyzed data showed that most TCR beta V segments were productive at a frequency of about 90% or about 30%. Among the sequence variants, a highly shared cluster was likely an artifact of sequencing. The study recorded some 160 TCR beta chains that were cytomegalovirus-associated.

Sequencing used PBMCs. J is TRBJ1-6 and V is TRBV2; D may be TRBD1 (6 bases). The TCR sequence derives from a woman under 30 in good health and CMV-seronegative. The CDR3 loop is CAGSGTRTSPLHF. CDR3 bases: TGTGCGGGGTCTGGGACAAGAACCTCACCCCTCCACTTT.